This T cell receptor beta chain is drawn from a study of blood T cells in healthy people across ages. It was with a sample-barcoded 5' primer and a J-beta primer mix that a second PCR of roughly 6 to 12 cycles was run. TCRdb fed the 5' RACE reads into MiXCR, producing one record per CDR3 protein. The sample lists about 620,000 distinct CDR3 sequences, roughly half seen once, with less than 15% in the top ten. General study points: PBMCs that were unsorted prevented a conclusive naive versus antigen-experienced comparison.

This clonotype was detected only a few times. Its antigen is still unknown. Germline CDR1 MDHEN, CDR2 SYDVKM. Trimming took off 7 bases at V and 3 bases at J, with 13 bases between the two ends. This CDR3 has 13 residues. The sequence was obtained from a woman of 80 years or more in good health. The source material was blood. V and J are TRBV28 and TRBJ2-7; TRBD1 is a possible D gene (5 bases). CDR3 residues: CASTQNRGYEQYF. The CDR3 nucleotides read TGTGCCAGCACTCAAAATAGGGGCTACGAGCAGTACTTC.